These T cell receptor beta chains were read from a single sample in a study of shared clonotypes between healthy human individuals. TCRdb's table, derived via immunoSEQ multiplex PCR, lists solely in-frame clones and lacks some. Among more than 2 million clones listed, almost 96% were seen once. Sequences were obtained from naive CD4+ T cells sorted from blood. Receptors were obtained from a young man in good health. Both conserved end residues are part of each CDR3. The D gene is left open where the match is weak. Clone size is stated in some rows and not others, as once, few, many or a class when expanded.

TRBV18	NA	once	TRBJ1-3	TGTGCCAGCTCACCAAATCTAGGAGGTGGAAACACCATATATTTT	CASSPNLGGGNTIYF
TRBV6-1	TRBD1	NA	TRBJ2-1	TGTGCCAGCAGGACAGGGGTGAGCTCCTACAATGAGCAGTTCTTC	CASRTGVSSYNEQFF
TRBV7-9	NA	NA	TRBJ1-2	TGTGCCAGCAGCTTAGCGAATGCGCCACAGTTTAACTATGGCTACACCTTC	CASSLANAPQFNYGYTF
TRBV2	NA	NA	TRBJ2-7	TGTGCCAGCAGTCAGGACAGGACTAGCTCCTACGAGCAGTACTTC	CASSQDRTSSYEQYF
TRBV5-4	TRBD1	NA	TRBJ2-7	TGTGCCAGCAGCCTCGGGGGGACAGGGGACAGAGAGCAGTACTTC	CASSLGGTGDREQYF
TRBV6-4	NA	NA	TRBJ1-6	TGTGCCAGCAGTGACTCCTACCTTAATTCACCCCTCCACTTT	CASSDSYLNSPLHF
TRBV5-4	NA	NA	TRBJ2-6	TGTGCCAGCAGCCCTCAGTTCTCTGGGGCCAACGTCCTGACTTTC	CASSPQFSGANVLTF
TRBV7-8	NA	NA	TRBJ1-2	TGTGCCAGCAGCTTAGCTGGGGGAGGGGATAACTATGGCTACACCTTC	CASSLAGGGDNYGYTF
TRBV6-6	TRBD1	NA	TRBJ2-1	TGTGCCAGCAGTAACCGGGACAGGGGGCAAAATGAGCAGTTCTTC	CASSNRDRGQNEQFF
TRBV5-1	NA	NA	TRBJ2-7	TGCGCCAGCAGCAACGCCCGAGAGGTAGACGAGCAGTACTTC	CASSNAREVDEQYF
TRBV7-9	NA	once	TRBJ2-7	TGTGCCAGCAGCTTAATCCAACACGAGCAGTACTTC	CASSLIQHEQYF
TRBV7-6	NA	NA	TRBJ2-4	TGTGCCAGCAGCTTAGGCGAGGGGCTGGGGGCCAAAAACATTCAGTACTTC	CASSLGEGLGAKNIQYF
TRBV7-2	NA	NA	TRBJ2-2	TGTGCCAGCAGCTTAGTGGGGGTCCCTCCCGGGGAGCTGTTTTTT	CASSLVGVPPGELFF
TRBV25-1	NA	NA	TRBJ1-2	TGTGCCAGCAACCAGGGCTATGGCTACACCTTC	CASNQGYGYTF
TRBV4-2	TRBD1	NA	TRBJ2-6	TGTGCCAGCAGCCACCAAAAGGGACAGGGGCCCCTCTCTGGGGCCAACGTCCTGACTTTC	CASSHQKGQGPLSGANVLTF
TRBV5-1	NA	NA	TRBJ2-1	TGCGCCAGCAGCTTGGAGGGCCGTTCCTACAATGAGCAGTTCTTC	CASSLEGRSYNEQFF
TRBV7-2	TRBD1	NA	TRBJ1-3	TGTGCCAGCAGTAGACAGGGAGACGGAAACACCATATATTTT	CASSRQGDGNTIYF
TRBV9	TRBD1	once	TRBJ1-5	TGTGCCAGCAGCGCGACAGGGAGCAATCAGCCCCAGCATTTT	CASSATGSNQPQHF
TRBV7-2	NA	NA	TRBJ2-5	TGTGCCAGCAGCTTTGGGGGGTGGGAGACCCAGTACTTC	CASSFGGWETQYF
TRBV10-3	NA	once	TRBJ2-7	TGTGCCATCAGTGAGAGGGTCCAGGGAACCGGTGAGCAGTACTTC	CAISERVQGTGEQYF
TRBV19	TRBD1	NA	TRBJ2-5	TGTGCTAGCCGACAGGGGGCAGGAGAGACCCAGTACTTC	CASRQGAGETQYF
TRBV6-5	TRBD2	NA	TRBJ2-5	TGTGCCAGCAGTTCCGGGACTAGCGGGGGAGAGACCCAGTACTTC	CASSSGTSGGETQYF
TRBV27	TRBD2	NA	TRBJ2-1	TGTGCCAGCAGTTTAACAGGACTAGGCATGGGGGAGCAGTTCTTC	CASSLTGLGMGEQFF
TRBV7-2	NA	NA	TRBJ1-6	TGTGCCAGCAGCTTAGTCCCCTTGGGCGGAACGTATAATTCACCCCTCCACTTT	CASSLVPLGGTYNSPLHF
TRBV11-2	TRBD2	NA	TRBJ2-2	TGTGCCAGCAGCTTACTAGCGGGAGACACCGGGGAGCTGTTTTTT	CASSLLAGDTGELFF
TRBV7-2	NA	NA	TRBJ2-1	TGTGCCAGCAGCTTAGTTTTGATGGGTGAGCAGTTCTTC	CASSLVLMGEQFF
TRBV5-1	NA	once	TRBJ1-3	TGCGCCAGCAGCTTTATCCCCAACTCCCCCCTCCGGAACTCTGGAAACACCATATATTTT	CASSFIPNSPLRNSGNTIYF